One sample yielded the 26 T cell receptor beta chains listed below, sequenced in a study of blood T cell repertoires in COVID-19. Clones were sequenced by immunoSEQ multiplex PCR, and TCRdb holds only the in-frame ones, with some missing. The data contain about 140,000 clones, about 86% of them singletons. Sequencing was performed on peripheral blood. These receptor sequences come from a woman aged 60 to 75 with acute or convalescent COVID-19.

The J gene is TRBJ2-2, the V gene TRBV11-2, with a possible D match to TRBD1 (7 bases). Germline V CDR1 and CDR2: SGHAT, FQNNGV. There are 14 residues in the CDR3. V lost 5 bases to trimming and J lost 4 bases, with 11 bases between them. CDR3 in DNA: TGTGCCAGCAGCAGACAGGGACTCACCGGGGAGCTGTTTTTT. It yields the protein CASSRQGLTGELFF.

The chain has TRBV11-1 and TRBJ2-7; D may be TRBD1 (5 bases). CDR1 and CDR2 from the germline V gene are SGHAT and FQDESV (reference sequence). The CDR3 runs to 15 residues. Trimming shortened V by 1 base and J by 2 bases, and 12 bases separated the two germline ends. The CDR3, as DNA: TGTGCCAGCAGCTTAGGACAGTCGATTACCTACGAGCAGTACTTC. It codes for CASSLGQSITYEQYF.

This chain links TRBV6-6 with TRBJ2-3, with a tentative D call TRBD2 (5 bases). This CDR3 spans 16 amino acids. The V gene's germline CDR1 is MNHNY and CDR2 SVGAGI (reference sequence). Deletions cut 8 bases from V and 0 bases from J, with 18 bases between. This chain's CDR3 is CASGGFLTSSTDTQYF. In DNA, the CDR3 is TGTGCCAGCGGCGGGTTCCTTACCTCTAGCACAGATACGCAGTATTTT.

The chain employs TRBV9 and TRBJ2-4, with TRBD1 identical over 7 bases. The junction had 6 bases not matched to a gene; V was cut back by 0 bases and J by 6 bases. Germline values: CDR1 SGDLS, CDR2 YYNGEE. The CDR3 runs to 15 residues. CDR3 sequence: CASSVDRGEGNIQYF. CDR3 sequence (DNA): TGTGCCAGCAGCGTAGACAGGGGCGAGGGAAACATTCAGTACTTC.

This clone was picked up a small number of times. This chain connects TRBV30 to TRBJ2-2; possible D gene TRBD1, 5 bases. CDR1 is GTSNPN, CDR2 SVGIG, per germline (reference sequence). The CDR3 is 15 amino acids. Trimming stripped 0 bases from V and 2 bases from J, with 10 bases between. Here the CDR3 DNA reads TGTGCCTGGAGTGTAATCCAGGGAAACACCGGGGAGCTGTTTTTT. Its translation is CAWSVIQGNTGELFF.

This clone came up a few times. V and J are TRBV6-2 or TRBV6-3 and TRBJ2-7, with a tentative D call TRBD1 (5 bases). Germline values: CDR1 MNHEY, CDR2 SVGEGT. The germline V and J ends were trimmed by 5 bases and 2 bases, with 16 bases remaining between them. The CDR3 consists of 15 residues. CDR3 DNA sequence: TGTGCCAGCAGTCGCGTCACCACAGGAACCTACGAGCAGTACTTC. Protein product: CASSRVTTGTYEQYF.

This clone was seen a handful of times. The chain carries TRBV2 and TRBJ2-3; D is unclear. Germline V gene data show CDR1 as SNHLY and CDR2 as FYNNEI. Trimming took off 7 bases at V and 0 bases at J, with 11 bases between the two ends. The CDR3 sequence is 14 residues long. CDR3 sequence (DNA): TGTGCCAGCAAAGAACAGACAAGCACAGATACGCAGTATTTT. The encoded protein is CASKEQTSTDTQYF. The entire variable domain, with the rest obtained from reference TRBV2 and TRBJ2-3, is as follows: EPEVTQTPSHQVTQMGQEVILRCVPISNHLYFYWYRQILGQKVEFLVSFYNNEISEKSEIFDDQFSVERPDGSNFTLKIRSTKLEDSAMYFCASKEQTSTDTQYFGPGTRLTVL.

This chain links TRBV28 with TRBJ2-7; TRBD2 is a possible D gene (5 bases). Trimming stripped 7 bases from V and 2 bases from J, with 18 bases between. Germline loops: CDR1 MDHEN, CDR2 SYDVKM. CDR3 size: 15 residues. The CDR3 DNA reads as TGTGCCAGCACCCCTTCCCTGACTATTACCTACGAGCAGTACTTC. Translation: CASTPSLTITYEQYF.

The chain recombines TRBV14 with TRBJ2-3, with 8 positions matching TRBD2. CDR1 and CDR2 (germline): SGHDN, FVKESK. CDR3 length: 17 residues. J gave up 1 base and V 0 bases, and 6 bases lay outside the gene matches. The CDR3 loop is CASSQDRQAGGTDTQYF. In DNA, the CDR3 is TGTGCCAGCAGCCAAGATAGACAAGCGGGGGGCACAGATACGCAGTATTTT.

The V call is TRBV4-3, the J call TRBJ2-4, with TRBD1 as a possible D gene (6 bases). Between the trimmed V and J ends, which lost 1 base and 4 bases, there was a span of 11 bases. The CDR3 loop spans 15 amino acids. CDR1 and CDR2 from the germline V gene are LGHNA and YSLEER. CDR3: CASSQVVRGKNIQYF. Written as DNA, the CDR3 is TGCGCCAGCAGCCAAGTAGTCAGGGGTAAAAACATTCAGTACTTC.

The chain links TRBV7-8 to TRBJ1-1; D remains unclear. V was pared by 5 bases and J by 1 base, with 8 bases between. The CDR3 runs to 13 residues. Per germline, CDR1 SGHVS and CDR2 FQNEAQ. The CDR3 is CASSPVPNTEAFF. CDR3 bases: TGTGCCAGCAGCCCCGTCCCGAACACTGAAGCTTTCTTT. Together with reference TRBV7-8 and TRBJ1-1, the CDR3 gives the full variable domain: GAGVSQSPRYKVAKRGQDVALRCDPISGHVSLFWYQQALGQGPEFLTYFQNEAQLDKSGLPSDRFFAERPEGSVSTLKIQRTQQEDSAVYLCASSPVPNTEAFFGQGTRLTVV.

The rearrangement joins TRBV19 to TRBJ1-4, with 9 bases lining up with TRBD1. The CDR3 is 16 amino acids. After removal of 5 bases from V and 5 bases from J, the junction contained 9 bases not matched to a gene. Germline CDR1 LNHDA, CDR2 SQIVND (reference sequence). The CDR3 DNA follows: TGTGCCAGTAGTTTACTTGCCGGGACAGGGAATGAAAAACTGTTTTTT. It yields the protein CASSLLAGTGNEKLFF. The complete variable domain, with remaining parts taken from reference TRBV19 and TRBJ1-4, reads DGGITQSPKYLFRKEGQNVTLSCEQNLNHDAMYWYRQDPGQGLRLIYYSQIVNDFQKGDIAEGYSVSREKKESFPLTVTSAQKNPTAFYLCASSLLAGTGNEKLFFGSGTQLSVL.

This clone was detected only once. This rearrangement joins TRBV6-2 or TRBV6-3 to TRBJ2-2; D perhaps matches TRBD2 (6 bases). Trimming cost V 4 bases and J 0 bases, with 6 bases left between them. This CDR3 contains 14 residues. In germline, CDR1 is MNHEY, CDR2 SVGEGT. The CDR3 is CASSWGANTGELFF. For the CDR3, the DNA is TGTGCCAGCAGTTGGGGGGCGAACACCGGGGAGCTGTTTTTT.

This clone was seen a single time. This chain links TRBV9 with TRBJ2-1, with a possible D match to TRBD2 (5 bases). The CDR3 loop spans 16 amino acids. Trimming left V 0 bases short and J 2 bases short, with 12 bases between. The germline gives CDR1 SGDLS, CDR2 YYNGEE. CDR3 sequence: CASSVAGSGAYNEQFF. CDR3 DNA sequence: TGTGCCAGCAGCGTAGCGGGGTCCGGCGCCTACAATGAGCAGTTCTTC.

V and J are TRBV5-1 and TRBJ1-2, with 7 bases aligning to TRBD1. Germline loops: CDR1 SGHRS, CDR2 YFSETQ. V shed 4 bases and J 2 bases; nucleotides not matched to a gene: 8. This CDR3 contains 15 residues. CDR3 residues: CASSPTGILNYGYTF. The CDR3 bases are TGCGCCAGCAGCCCGACAGGGATCTTAAACTATGGCTACACCTTC.

The chain joins TRBV12-3 or TRBV12-4 to TRBJ2-5, with D perhaps TRBD2 (6 bases). The CDR3 runs 13 residues. Deletions cut 0 bases from V and 4 bases from J, with 6 bases between. In DNA, the CDR3 is TGTGCCAGCAGTTTAGCGGGGGGAGAGACCCAGTACTTC. Protein product: CASSLAGGETQYF.

The chain joins TRBV6-2 or TRBV6-3 to TRBJ2-5, with 10 bases aligning to TRBD2. J was trimmed by 2 bases and V by 2 bases; bases with no gene match: 2. Germline CDR1 MNHEY, CDR2 SVGEGT. CDR3 length: 15 amino acids. CDR3 loop: CASSYATSGQETQYF. In nucleotides, the CDR3 is TGTGCCAGCAGTTACGCGACTAGCGGGCAAGAGACCCAGTACTTC.

This clone occurred a few times. The chain recombines TRBV5-1 with TRBJ1-2; 8 bases map to TRBD1. Germline loops: CDR1 SGHRS, CDR2 YFSETQ. This CDR3 contains 16 residues. The J segment lost 6 bases and the V segment lost 3 bases, leaving 13 bases of the junction unmatched. The CDR3 protein is CASSSPTGTGENGYTF. The CDR3 DNA is TGCGCCAGCAGCTCACCTACCGGGACAGGAGAAAATGGCTACACCTTC.

The V and J genes are TRBV14 and TRBJ1-2, with TRBD1 as a possible D gene (5 bases). V dropped 4 bases and J dropped 5 bases, with 8 bases sitting between them. The germline V gene has CDR1 SGHDN and CDR2 FVKESK. The CDR3 is 12 residues long. The DNA of the CDR3 is TGTGCCAGCAGCCCCCAGGGATATGGCTACACCTTC. Its protein is CASSPQGYGYTF.

The chain combines TRBV14 with TRBJ2-1; a weak D match, TRBD1 (6 bases). Per the germline V gene, CDR1 is SGHDN and CDR2 is FVKESK. The V gene lost 1 base and the J gene lost 10 bases, with 11 bases spanning the gap. This CDR3 region has 13 residues. The CDR3 spells CASSQAGAGEQFF. DNA of the CDR3: TGTGCCAGCAGCCAAGCAGGGGCGGGCGAGCAGTTCTTC.

The chain employs TRBV5-1 and TRBJ1-1; TRBD1 agrees at 9 bases. Trimming took 1 base from V and 3 from J; bases not matched to a gene: 4. Germline values: CDR1 SGHRS, CDR2 YFSETQ. This CDR3 contains 15 residues. The CDR3 spells CASSLTGGSDTEAFF. CDR3 nucleotides: TGCGCCAGCAGCTTGACAGGGGGCAGTGACACTGAAGCTTTCTTT.

This chain links TRBV9 with TRBJ2-5, with TRBD2 matching 7 bases. Germline V lookup: CDR1 SGDLS, CDR2 YYNGEE. J gave up 0 bases and V 4 bases, and 12 bases lay outside the gene matches. CDR3 length equals 17 residues. CDR3 sequence (DNA): TGTGCCAGCAGCCCCCTGGGGAGGGGAAACAACCAAGAGACCCAGTACTTC. Protein sequence: CASSPLGRGNNQETQYF.

The CDR3 DNA sequence: TGTGCCAGCAGCTTAGCTGCAGGGGTTTTGAACACTGAAGCTTTCTTT. Encoded protein: CASSLAAGVLNTEAFF. The genes are TRBV7-9 and TRBJ1-1, with a possible D match to TRBD1 (6 bases). Germline CDR1 reads SEHNR; CDR2 reads FQNEAQ (reference sequence). The length of the CDR3 is 16 residues. Trimming took off 0 bases at V and 0 bases at J, with 11 bases between the two ends.

V usage is TRBV24-1 and J usage is TRBJ2-1, with 12 bases aligning to TRBD1. Germline V gives CDR1 KGHDR, CDR2 SFDVKD. CDR3 length equals 16 residues. With 4 bases clipped from V and 5 bases from J, the junction kept 5 bases outside the gene matches. CDR3: CATSETGTGGHNEQFF. CDR3 coding DNA: TGTGCCACCAGTGAGACCGGGACAGGGGGCCACAATGAGCAGTTCTTC.

The V call is TRBV12-3 or TRBV12-4, the J call TRBJ1-1; tentative D call: TRBD1 (6 bases). The CDR3 totals 13 residues. V was clipped by 6 bases and J by 5 bases, with 13 bases between them. The CDR3 sequence is CASRLIGQTEAFF. As DNA, the CDR3 is TGTGCCAGCAGATTGATTGGACAGACTGAAGCTTTCTTT.

V gene TRBV3-1 (or the pseudogene TRBV3-2) combines with J gene TRBJ1-5; D perhaps matches TRBD1 (6 bases). V was cut by 3 bases and J by 6 bases, with 12 bases left in between. CDR1 is LGHDT, CDR2 YNNKEL, per germline (reference sequence). CDR3 length: 14 residues. This chain's CDR3 is CASSQSTGFQPQHF. The DNA for the CDR3 is TGTGCCAGCAGCCAGTCCACAGGGTTTCAGCCCCAGCATTTT.